This T cell receptor (beta chain) appears in the sequencing data of a study of shared clonotypes between healthy human individuals. On this clone itself: This specimen includes other DNA sequences encoding the same CDR3.

V was shortened by 3 bases and J by 2 bases, with 7 bases between the two germline ends. The germline V gene encodes CDR1 KGHSH and CDR2 LQKENI. The CDR3 spans 13 residues. The repertoire was sequenced with immunoSEQ multiplex PCR; TCRdb's copy has only in-frame clones and lacks some. In the table there are some 2.4 million clones, under 95% of which are singletons. Material: naive CD4+ T cells from PBMCs. The sample's subset: CD45RA+ positively selected. This sequence was found in a man aged 18-30 years in good health. Some clones in this sample may be carry-over from other donors' samples. This chain connects TRBV18 to TRBJ2-5, with D perhaps TRBD2 (5 bases). The CDR3 DNA sequence: TGTGCCAGCTCACCCCCGGGACAAGAGACCCAGTACTTC. This encodes CASSPPGQETQYF.